A selection of T cell receptor beta chains follows, all from one sample in a study of blood T cell repertoires in COVID-19. TCRdb's table, derived via immunoSEQ multiplex PCR, lists solely in-frame clones and lacks some. Of 100,000 to 150,000 clones listed, around four fifths are singletons. Source material: peripheral blood. These receptors all come from a man older than 75 with active or convalescent COVID-19. The CDR3 runs from the conserved cysteine through the conserved F or W. A D gene is named only where the DNA matches it firmly. Some rows mark clone size as missing; the rest say once, few, many or name a class of expanded clone.

>.|TRBV30|TRBD1|TRBJ1-1
TGTGCCTGGAGTGTACAGGGGCCCACTGAAGCTTTCTTT
CAWSVQGPTEAFF
>.|TRBV7-6|.|TRBJ2-3
TGTGCCAGCAGTCCCAGTAGACTACCCTCTAGCACAGATACGCAGTATTTT
CASSPSRLPSSTDTQYF
>few|TRBV7-9|.|TRBJ2-7
TGTGCCAGCAGACTCGCTTCTGGCAGGGGGGACGAGCAGTACTTC
CASRLASGRGDEQYF
>.|TRBV28|TRBD1|TRBJ1-2
TGTGCCAGCAGCTCGATACAGGGGAGAGCTAACTATGGCTACACCTTC
CASSSIQGRANYGYTF
>few|TRBV28|.|TRBJ1-3
TGTGCCAGCAGTTCTGGGGACACTGGAAACACCATATATTTT
CASSSGDTGNTIYF
>few|TRBV18|TRBD1|TRBJ1-2
TGTGCCAGCTCACCTGGCACAGGGGAAGGCTATGGCTACACCTTC
CASSPGTGEGYGYTF
>.|TRBV27|.|TRBJ1-2
TGTGCCAGCAGTCTCGGGAGGCAGACTAACTATGGCTACACCTTC
CASSLGRQTNYGYTF
>.|TRBV28|TRBD2|TRBJ2-1
TGTGCCAGCAGTAGCGGGGGGGCCGTTAGAAATGAGCAGTTCTTC
CASSSGGAVRNEQFF
>.|TRBV28|.|TRBJ2-5
TGTGCCAGCAGCAGAGCGGGTGTCCAAGAGACCCAGTACTTC
CASSRAGVQETQYF
>.|TRBV5-4|.|TRBJ2-2
TGTGCCAGCAGCTTATGGAGGACCGGGGAGCTGTTTTTT
CASSLWRTGELFF
>.|TRBV5-6|.|TRBJ1-3
TGTGCCAGCAGCTTGGTGGGGGAGGAAAGTGGAAACACCATATATTTT
CASSLVGEESGNTIYF